This TCR beta chain was profiled in a study of cytomegalovirus exposure and HLA in healthy donors. Points from the study as a whole: A cluster of highly shared sequence variants was likely a sequencing artifact. As was reported, the HLA-A and HLA-B alleles of most subjects were accurately predicted from TCR beta sequences.

Germline V gene data show CDR1 as SQVTM and CDR2 as ANQGSEA. The CDR3 contains 11 residues. With 4 bases removed from V and 8 bases from J, the gap between germline ends came to 11 bases. The PCR employed 60 Vbeta primers together with 13 Jbeta primers. In the source study's methods: A later analysis counted tens of millions of unique TCR beta chains, around 10 million shared. Method: immunoSEQ multiplex PCR; TCRdb's copy keeps in-frame clones and lacks some. The V and J calls and clone size come from that table; D and trimming were worked out from the DNA. The sample consists of roughly 120,000 clones, roughly 70% of them appearing once. Remarks on this clone: Its antigen is not known.

The chain employs TRBV29-1 and TRBJ1-2; D uncertain. The TCR originated in a man aged 30-40 years in good health and CMV-seropositive. Specimen: PBMCs. CDR3 DNA: TGCAGCGTTGGGGTAGACGGGGGCTACACCTTC. Translated: CSVGVDGGYTF.